Each of the 15 T cell receptor beta chains below was sequenced from the same sample in a study of patients and donors after allogeneic stem cell transplantation. TCRdb redid the calling of the RT-PCR reads with MiXCR, one entry per CDR3 protein. This table has about 110,000 distinct CDR3 sequences, 35% appearing once. The sequenced sample consisted of blood, either unsorted or a sorted T cell fraction (not recorded which). The source is a human donor who was either an allogeneic HSCT recipient or a stem cell or donor lymphocyte infusion donor (not recorded which). It is not recorded whose cells these are; they may come from a transplant donor.

The rearrangement links TRBV6-5 to TRBJ1-1, with D maybe TRBD1 (5 bases). V lost 6 bases, J lost 4 bases, and 15 bases lay in between. The V gene's germline CDR1 is MNHEY and CDR2 SVGAGI. There are 14 residues in the CDR3. Written as DNA, the CDR3 is TGTGCCAGCAGAGGGACCTTCAGTGGCACTGAAGCTTTCTTT. This sequence encodes CASRGTFSGTEAFF.

This chain uses TRBV28 with TRBJ2-7; maybe TRBD2 (6 bases). The length of the CDR3 is 16 residues. V lost 4 bases to trimming and J lost 7 bases, with 23 bases between them. Germline V gives CDR1 MDHEN, CDR2 SYDVKM. CDR3 sequence: CASSWKGTSRPREQYF. As DNA, the CDR3 is TGTGCCAGCAGTTGGAAGGGTACTAGCCGACCTCGGGAGCAGTACTTC.

This clonotype was seen more than once but under ten times. The chain joins TRBV11-2 to TRBJ1-2; a possible D gene is TRBD1 (5 bases). Germline V gives CDR1 SGHAT, CDR2 FQNNGV. The CDR3 runs to 16 residues. V shed 4 bases and J shed 0 bases, with 15 bases lying between them. For the CDR3, the DNA is TGTGCCAGCAGCTATGGGCAGGCGACAGCTAACTATGGCTACACCTTC. Translated: CASSYGQATANYGYTF.

This clonotype was recorded a few times. The CDR3 here is CASSLEGGPSSYNEQFF. The CDR3 DNA is TGCGCCAGCAGCTTGGAGGGTGGTCCGAGCTCCTACAATGAGCAGTTCTTC. The chain uses TRBV5-1 and TRBJ2-1; no clear D. Germline CDR1 SGHRS, CDR2 YFSETQ. Trimming stripped 0 bases from V and 0 bases from J, with 13 bases between. The CDR3 has 17 residues.

In this sample, this clonotype turned up a few times. The V gene is TRBV12-3 or TRBV12-4, the J gene TRBJ1-1, with D perhaps TRBD1 (6 bases). V dropped 6 bases and J dropped 3 bases, with 11 bases sitting between them. There are 13 residues in the CDR3. The CDR3 is CASSYREYTEAFF. As DNA, the CDR3 is TGTGCCAGCAGCTACAGGGAGTACACTGAAGCTTTCTTT.

The chain has TRBV24-1 and TRBJ2-1, with D maybe TRBD1 (8 bases). The CDR3 covers 16 residues. The V gene lost 4 bases and the J gene lost 7 bases, with 19 bases spanning the gap. Germline-derived CDR1 and CDR2 are KGHDR and SFDVKD. CDR3 bases: TGTGCCACCAGTGACCCTAACAGGGGGGGAACGAATGAGCAGTTCTTC. It yields the protein CATSDPNRGGTNEQFF.

The table lists this clonotype with a few counts. CDR3 bases: TGCGCCAGCAGCTTGGGGACAGTGAGGAACACTGAAGCTTTCTTT. It is translated as CASSLGTVRNTEAFF. The chain combines TRBV5-1 with TRBJ1-1; D possibly corresponds to TRBD1 (6 bases). Germline V gene sequence: CDR1 SGHRS, CDR2 YFSETQ. The ends were cut back, 0 bases at V and 1 base at J, with 10 bases in the middle. The CDR3 is made up of 15 amino acids.

This chain links TRBV28 with TRBJ2-7, with a weak D call TRBD1 (5 bases). V gave up 4 bases and J gave up 4 bases, with 8 bases separating them. The CDR3 runs 12 residues. Looked up from germline, CDR1 is MDHEN and CDR2 is SYDVKM. CDR3: CASSYDRYEQYF. CDR3 bases: TGTGCCAGCAGTTATGACAGATACGAGCAGTACTTC.

This chain joins TRBV5-1 and TRBJ1-4; D may be TRBD1 (5 bases). The CDR3 sequence is 14 residues long. The germline V gene has CDR1 SGHRS and CDR2 YFSETQ. Trimming took off 4 bases at V and 4 bases at J, with 11 bases between the two ends. DNA of the CDR3: TGCGCCAGCAGCCGGGACGGGTATAATGAAAAACTGTTTTTT. Amino acid sequence: CASSRDGYNEKLFF.

This clonotype was seen more than once but under ten times. The chain is built from TRBV6-6 and TRBJ1-4; D unresolved. From germline, CDR1 is MNHNY and CDR2 SVGAGI (reference sequence). The CDR3 covers 12 residues. Between the trimmed V and J ends, which lost 2 bases and 8 bases, there was a span of 6 bases. The CDR3 DNA reads TGTGCCAGCAGTTACGTAATCGAAAAACTGTTTTTT. Translating gives CASSYVIEKLFF.

This clonotype was observed once. The V gene is TRBV5-8, the J gene TRBJ2-1, with TRBD1 matching 7 bases. J gave up 8 bases and V 3 bases, and 5 bases lay outside the gene matches. The germline CDR1 and CDR2 sequences are SGHTS and YDEGEE. The CDR3 loop spans 13 amino acids. In DNA, the CDR3 is TGTGCCAGCAGCTGGGACAGTATCGATGAGCAGTTCTTC. It translates to CASSWDSIDEQFF.

In its sample, this clonotype was seen many times. This chain links TRBV12-3 or TRBV12-4 with TRBJ1-2; 8 bases align to TRBD1. The CDR3 is 16 amino acids. Unmatched junction bases numbered 11, after V lost 5 bases and J lost 3 bases. In nucleotides, the CDR3 is TGTGCCAGCAGTGCCATCGGACAGGGAAATTACTATGGCTACACCTTC. This gives the protein CASSAIGQGNYYGYTF.

The J gene is TRBJ2-7, the V gene TRBV6-5; 8 bases agree with TRBD1. Trimming cost V 6 bases and J 4 bases; bases outside gene matches: 8. The CDR3 has 14 residues. Germline V gene data show CDR1 as MNHEY and CDR2 as SVGAGI. This CDR3 is CASRPDRVIYEQYF. For the CDR3, the DNA is TGTGCCAGCAGGCCGGACAGGGTCATATACGAGCAGTACTTC.

This clonotype was counted only a few times. This chain joins TRBV6-2 or TRBV6-3 and TRBJ1-6; D possibly corresponds to TRBD1 (5 bases). CDR3 size: 15 residues. V lost 7 bases and J lost 7, with 17 bases in between. Germline CDR1 MNHEY, CDR2 SVGEGT. CDR3 in DNA: TGTGCCAGCACCCCCCGAGGACAAGGAAATTCACCCCTCCACTTT. Protein product: CASTPRGQGNSPLHF.

This clonotype has only a few counts. The chain recombines TRBV12-3 or TRBV12-4 with TRBJ1-1; a weak D match, TRBD1 (5 bases). V lost 3 bases and J lost 4, with 15 bases in between. There are 15 residues in the CDR3. In DNA, the CDR3 is TGTGCCAGCAGTTTTGGAAGGGGAGTAGTCACTGAAGCTTTCTTT. This translates into CASSFGRGVVTEAFF.